This TCR beta chain was recorded in a study of control samples from healthy donors and cancer patients. Trimming cost V 6 bases and J 4 bases, with 16 bases left between them. The germline CDR1 and CDR2 sequences are SGDLS and YYNGEE. The CDR3 consists of 14 residues. Here immunoSEQ multiplex PCR was the method, and the copy in TCRdb shows in-frame clones only, minus some. The sample gives about 100,000 clones, around nine tenths of which show up once; about 8% is in the top ten. This clone was recorded only once. J is TRBJ1-2 and V is TRBV9, with D tentatively TRBD1 (6 bases). Source material: blood. This sequence was found in a man aged 30 to 45 in good health. The CDR3 reads CASKPGAFGYGYTF. The CDR3 DNA is TGTGCCAGCAAACCGGGGGCATTTGGCTATGGCTACACCTTC.